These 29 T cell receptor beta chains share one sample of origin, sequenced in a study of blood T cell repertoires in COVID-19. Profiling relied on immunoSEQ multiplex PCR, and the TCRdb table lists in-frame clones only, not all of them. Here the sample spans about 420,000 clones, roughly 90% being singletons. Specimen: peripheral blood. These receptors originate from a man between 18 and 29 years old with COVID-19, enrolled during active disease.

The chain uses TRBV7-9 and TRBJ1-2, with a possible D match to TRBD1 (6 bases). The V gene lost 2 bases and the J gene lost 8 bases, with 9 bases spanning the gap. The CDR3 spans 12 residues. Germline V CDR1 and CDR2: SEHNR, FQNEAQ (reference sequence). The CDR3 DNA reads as TGTGCCAGCAGCTTACGGACAGAGGGCTACACCTTC. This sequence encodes CASSLRTEGYTF.

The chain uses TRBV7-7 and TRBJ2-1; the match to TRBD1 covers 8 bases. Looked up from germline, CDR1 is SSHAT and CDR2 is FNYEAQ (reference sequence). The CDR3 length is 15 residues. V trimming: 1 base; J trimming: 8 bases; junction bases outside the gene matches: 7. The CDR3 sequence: CASSLGQGASYEQFF. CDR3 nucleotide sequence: TGTGCCAGCAGCTTAGGGCAGGGGGCATCATATGAGCAGTTCTTC.

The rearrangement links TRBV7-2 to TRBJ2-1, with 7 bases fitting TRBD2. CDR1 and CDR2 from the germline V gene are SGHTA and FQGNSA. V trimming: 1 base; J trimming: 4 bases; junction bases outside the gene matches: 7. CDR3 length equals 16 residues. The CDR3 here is CASSLVSGGGYNEQFF. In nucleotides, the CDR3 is TGTGCCAGCAGCTTAGTTTCCGGGGGAGGGTACAATGAGCAGTTCTTC.

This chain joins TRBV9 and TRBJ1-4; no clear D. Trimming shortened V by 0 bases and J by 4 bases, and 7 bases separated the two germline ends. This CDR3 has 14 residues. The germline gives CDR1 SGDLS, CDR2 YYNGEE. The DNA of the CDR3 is TGTGCCAGCAGCGTAGGTCAAATTAATGAAAAACTGTTTTTT. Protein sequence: CASSVGQINEKLFF.

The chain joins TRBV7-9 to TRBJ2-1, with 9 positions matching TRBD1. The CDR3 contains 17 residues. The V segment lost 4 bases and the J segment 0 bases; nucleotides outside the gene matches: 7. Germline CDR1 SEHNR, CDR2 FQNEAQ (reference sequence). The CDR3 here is CASSYRQGGYSYNEQFF. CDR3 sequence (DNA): TGTGCCAGCAGCTACCGACAGGGGGGTTACTCCTACAATGAGCAGTTCTTC.

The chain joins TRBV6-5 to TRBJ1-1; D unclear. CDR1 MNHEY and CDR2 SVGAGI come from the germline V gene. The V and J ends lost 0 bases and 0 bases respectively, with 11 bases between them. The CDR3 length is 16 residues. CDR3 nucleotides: TGTGCCAGCAGTTACTCGAGTAACAGATTGAACACTGAAGCTTTCTTT. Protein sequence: CASSYSSNRLNTEAFF.

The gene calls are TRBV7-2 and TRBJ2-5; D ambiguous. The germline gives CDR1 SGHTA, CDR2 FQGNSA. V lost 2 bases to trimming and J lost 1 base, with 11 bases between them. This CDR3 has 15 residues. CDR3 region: CASSLSQYSQETQYF. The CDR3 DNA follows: TGTGCCAGCAGCTTATCCCAATACTCCCAAGAGACCCAGTACTTC.

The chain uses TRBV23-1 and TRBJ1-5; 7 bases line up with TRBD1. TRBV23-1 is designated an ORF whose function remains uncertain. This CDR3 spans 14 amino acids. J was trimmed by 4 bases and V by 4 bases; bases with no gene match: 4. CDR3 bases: TGCGCCAGCAGTCCGGACAGGCGAAATCAGCCCCAGCATTTT. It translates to CASSPDRRNQPQHF.

The CDR3 DNA is TGTGCCAGCAGTTATCTAGGCGGGAGTACAGACAATGAGCAGTTCTTC. Its protein product is CASSYLGGSTDNEQFF. The V gene is TRBV11-2, the J gene TRBJ2-1; 7 bases agree with TRBD2. This CDR3 comprises 16 residues. V lost 6 bases and J lost 5; bases outside the gene matches: 13. Germline assignment: CDR1 SGHAT and CDR2 FQNNGV.

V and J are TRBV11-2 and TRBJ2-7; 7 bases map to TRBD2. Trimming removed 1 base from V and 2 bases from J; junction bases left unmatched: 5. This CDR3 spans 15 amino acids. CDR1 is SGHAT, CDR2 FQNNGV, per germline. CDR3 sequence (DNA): TGTGCCAGCAGCTTAGGGCGGGGGTTGGCCTACGAGCAGTACTTC. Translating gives CASSLGRGLAYEQYF.

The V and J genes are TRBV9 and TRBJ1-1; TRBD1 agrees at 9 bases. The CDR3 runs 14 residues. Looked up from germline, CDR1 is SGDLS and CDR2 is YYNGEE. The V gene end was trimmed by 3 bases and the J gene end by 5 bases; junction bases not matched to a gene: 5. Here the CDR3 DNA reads TGTGCCAGCAGCGAACAGGGGGCGAAGACTGAAGCTTTCTTT. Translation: CASSEQGAKTEAFF.

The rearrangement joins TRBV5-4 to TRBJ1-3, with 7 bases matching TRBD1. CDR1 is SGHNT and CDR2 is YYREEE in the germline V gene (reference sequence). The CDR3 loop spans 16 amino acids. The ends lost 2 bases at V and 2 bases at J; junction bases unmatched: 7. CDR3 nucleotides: TGTGCCAGCAGCTTAACTACAGGGGTAACTGGAAACACCATATATTTT. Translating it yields CASSLTTGVTGNTIYF.

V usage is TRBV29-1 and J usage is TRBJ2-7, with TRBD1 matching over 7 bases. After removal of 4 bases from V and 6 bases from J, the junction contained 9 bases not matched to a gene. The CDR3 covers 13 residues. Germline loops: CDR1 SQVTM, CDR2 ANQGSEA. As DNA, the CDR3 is TGCAGCGTTGCGGAGACAGGGTCTTCCGAGCAGTACTTC. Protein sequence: CSVAETGSSEQYF.

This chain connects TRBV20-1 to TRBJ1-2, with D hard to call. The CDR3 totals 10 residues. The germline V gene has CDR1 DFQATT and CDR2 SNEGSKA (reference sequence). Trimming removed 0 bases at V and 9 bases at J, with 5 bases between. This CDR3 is CSARDYSYTF. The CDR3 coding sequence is TGCAGTGCTAGAGATTACAGCTACACCTTC.

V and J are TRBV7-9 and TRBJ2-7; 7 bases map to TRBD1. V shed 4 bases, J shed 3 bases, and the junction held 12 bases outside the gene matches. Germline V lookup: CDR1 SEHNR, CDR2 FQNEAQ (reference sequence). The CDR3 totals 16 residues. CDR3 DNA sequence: TGTGCCAGCAGCTCCTTTGACAGGGAGAAAAGCTACGAGCAGTACTTC. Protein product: CASSSFDREKSYEQYF.

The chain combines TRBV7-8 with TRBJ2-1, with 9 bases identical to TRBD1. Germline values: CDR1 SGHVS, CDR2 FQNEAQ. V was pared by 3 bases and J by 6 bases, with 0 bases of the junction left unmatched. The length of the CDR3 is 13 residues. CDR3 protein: CASSLDRGNEQFF. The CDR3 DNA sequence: TGTGCCAGCAGCTTGGACAGGGGCAATGAGCAGTTCTTC.

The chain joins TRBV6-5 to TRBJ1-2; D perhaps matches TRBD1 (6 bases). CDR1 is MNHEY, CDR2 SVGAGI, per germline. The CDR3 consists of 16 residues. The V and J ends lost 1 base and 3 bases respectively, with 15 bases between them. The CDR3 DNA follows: TGTGCCAGCAGTTACTTACAGGGTGGGGGGGACTATGGCTACACCTTC. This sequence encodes CASSYLQGGGDYGYTF.

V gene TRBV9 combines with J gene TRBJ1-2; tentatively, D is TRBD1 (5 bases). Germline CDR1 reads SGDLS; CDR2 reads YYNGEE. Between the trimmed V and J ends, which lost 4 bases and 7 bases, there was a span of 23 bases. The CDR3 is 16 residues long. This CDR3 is CASSRGRGLGGAGYTF. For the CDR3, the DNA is TGTGCCAGCAGCCGCGGAAGGGGCCTCGGGGGAGCTGGCTACACCTTC.

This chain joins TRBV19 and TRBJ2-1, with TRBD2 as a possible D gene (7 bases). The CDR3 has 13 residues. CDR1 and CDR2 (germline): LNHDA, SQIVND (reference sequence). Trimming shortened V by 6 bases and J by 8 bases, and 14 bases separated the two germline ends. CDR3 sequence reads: CASRRGGVHEQFF. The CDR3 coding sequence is TGTGCCAGTAGGAGGGGGGGCGTCCATGAGCAGTTCTTC.

DNA for the CDR3: TGTGCCAGCAGCCAAGGTCACGGCGGGAGACCCCCAACAGTCAAAAACATTCAGTACTTC. Encoded protein: CASSQGHGGRPPTVKNIQYF. The J gene is TRBJ2-4, the V gene TRBV4-2, with 7 positions matching TRBD2. The CDR3 is 20 amino acids. The junction had 18 bases not matched to a gene; V was cut back by 1 base and J by 3 bases. Germline CDR1 is LGHNA and CDR2 is YNFKEQ.

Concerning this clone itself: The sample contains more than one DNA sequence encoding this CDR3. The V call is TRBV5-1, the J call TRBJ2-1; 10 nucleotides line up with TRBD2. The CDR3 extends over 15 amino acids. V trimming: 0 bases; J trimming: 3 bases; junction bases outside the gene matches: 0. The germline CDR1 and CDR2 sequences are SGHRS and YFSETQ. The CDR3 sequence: CASSLASGGYNEQFF. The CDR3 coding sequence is TGCGCCAGCAGCTTGGCTAGCGGGGGCTACAATGAGCAGTTCTTC.

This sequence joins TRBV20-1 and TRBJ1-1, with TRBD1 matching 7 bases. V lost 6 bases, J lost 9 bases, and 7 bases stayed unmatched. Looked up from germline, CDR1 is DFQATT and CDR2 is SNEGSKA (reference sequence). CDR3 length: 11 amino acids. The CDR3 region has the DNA TGCAGTGCCAGAAGGACAGGAAAAGCTTTCTTT. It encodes CSARRTGKAFF.

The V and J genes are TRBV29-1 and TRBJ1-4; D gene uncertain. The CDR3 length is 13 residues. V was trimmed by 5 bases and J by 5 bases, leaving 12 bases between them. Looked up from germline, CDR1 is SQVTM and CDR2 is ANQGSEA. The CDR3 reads CSVQTGENEKLFF. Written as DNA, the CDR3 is TGCAGCGTTCAGACCGGGGAAAATGAAAAACTGTTTTTT.

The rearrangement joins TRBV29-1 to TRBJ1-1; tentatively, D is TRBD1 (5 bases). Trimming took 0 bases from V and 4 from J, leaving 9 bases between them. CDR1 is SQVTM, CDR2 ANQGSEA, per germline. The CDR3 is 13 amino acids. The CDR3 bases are TGCAGCGTTGAAGAGGGGGGTGGCACTGAAGCTTTCTTT. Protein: CSVEEGGGTEAFF.

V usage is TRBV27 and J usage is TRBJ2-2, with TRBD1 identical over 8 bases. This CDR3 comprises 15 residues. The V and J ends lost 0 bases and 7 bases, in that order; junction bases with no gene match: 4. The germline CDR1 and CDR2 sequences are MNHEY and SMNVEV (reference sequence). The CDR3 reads CASSLSAGGFGELFF. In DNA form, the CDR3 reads TGTGCCAGCAGTTTATCGGCAGGGGGCTTCGGGGAGCTGTTTTTT.

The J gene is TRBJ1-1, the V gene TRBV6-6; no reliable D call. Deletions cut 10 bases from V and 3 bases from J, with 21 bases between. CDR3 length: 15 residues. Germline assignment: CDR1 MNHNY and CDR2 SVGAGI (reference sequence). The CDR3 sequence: CATSQNNMGDTEAFF. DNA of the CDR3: TGTGCCACCTCCCAGAACAACATGGGAGACACTGAAGCTTTCTTT.

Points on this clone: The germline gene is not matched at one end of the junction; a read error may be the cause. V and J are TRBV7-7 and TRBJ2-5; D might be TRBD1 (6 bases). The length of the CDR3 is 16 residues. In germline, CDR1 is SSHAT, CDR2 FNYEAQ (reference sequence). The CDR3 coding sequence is TGTGCTAGCAGCCCCCCTCCTACAGGGTACCAAGAGACCCAGTACTTC. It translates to CASSPPPTGYQETQYF.

Written as DNA, the CDR3 is TGTGCCAGCTCACCTCGGACAGTAGTGAACACTGAAGCTTTCTTT. It translates to CASSPRTVVNTEAFF. This chain uses TRBV18 with TRBJ1-1; tentative D call: TRBD1 (6 bases). Germline loops: CDR1 KGHSH, CDR2 LQKENI. V was trimmed by 3 bases and J by 0 bases, leaving 11 bases between them. The CDR3 sequence is 15 residues long.

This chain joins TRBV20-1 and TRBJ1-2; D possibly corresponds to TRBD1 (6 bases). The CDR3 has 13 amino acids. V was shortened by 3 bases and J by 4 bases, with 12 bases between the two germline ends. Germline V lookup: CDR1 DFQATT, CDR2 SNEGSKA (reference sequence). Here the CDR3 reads CSASSDRAYGYTF. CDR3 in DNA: TGCAGTGCTAGTTCGGACAGAGCCTATGGCTACACCTTC.